A selection of T cell receptor beta chains follows, all from one sample in a study of human T cells and chemical hapten exposure. MiXCR, run by TCRdb on the RACE reads, gives a single entry per CDR3 protein. The sample holds 130,000 or so distinct CDR3 sequences, approximately 9% seen once. Sequences were obtained from whole blood. The receptor set was obtained from a male donor in good health. Some clones in this sample may be carry-over from other donors' samples. CDR3s include the opening cysteine and the closing phenylalanine or tryptophan. Each record gives: clone size, V gene, J gene, D gene, CDR3 DNA, CDR3 protein. A D gene is named only where the DNA matches it firmly. Size is omitted from some rows. Given values are once, few, many or a class for expanded clones.

>-|TRBV20-1|TRBJ1-6|-
TGCAGTGCTAGGATGGGAAGGAGGTTTGAAGACCTCCACTTT
CSARMGRRFEDLHF
>many|TRBV7-9|TRBJ1-1|-
TGTGCCAGCAGCTTAGGACAGGACAACACTGAAGCTTTCTTT
CASSLGQDNTEAFF
>few|TRBV15|TRBJ2-1|TRBD1
TGTGCCACAACGGGACAGGGATACAATGAGCAGTTCTTC
CATTGQGYNEQFF
>few|TRBV7-9|TRBJ2-6|-
TGTGCCAGCAGCTTAGGGGATGGCGGAAGCTCTGGGGCCAACGTCCTGACTTTC
CASSLGDGGSSGANVLTF
>many|TRBV7-8|TRBJ1-2|-
TGTGCCAGCAGCTTAGCGGGGGGGGCGCATGGCTACACCTTC
CASSLAGGAHGYTF
>-|TRBV12-3/TRBV12-4|TRBJ1-4|-
TGTGCCAGCAGTTTAAATGAAAAACTGTTTTTT
CASSLNEKLFF
>few|TRBV20-1|TRBJ1-5|-
TGCAGTGCTAGAGGCCGGCATGGCAATCAGCCCCAGCATTTT
CSARGRHGNQPQHF
>few|TRBV6-4|TRBJ2-2|TRBD2
TGTGCCAGCAGTGGAGTAGCGGGGAGCACCGGGGAGCTGTTTTTT
CASSGVAGSTGELFF
>few|TRBV7-9|TRBJ1-6|-
TGTGCCAGCAGCTTAGAAGTGACTGCTTCTAATTCACCCCTCCACTTT
CASSLEVTASNSPLHF
>once|TRBV10-3|TRBJ2-5|-
TGTGCCATCAGTCCCTTAGTCGGCGAGACCCAGTACTTC
CAISPLVGETQYF
>many|TRBV5-1|TRBJ1-1|TRBD1
TGCGCCAGCAGCTTGGAGGGACAGTTTGGGGATGAAGCTTTCTTT
CASSLEGQFGDEAFF
>few|TRBV12-5|TRBJ1-1|TRBD1
TGTGCTAGTGGTTCGGGACAGGGGGAAGCTTTCTTT
CASGSGQGEAFF
>few|TRBV7-2|TRBJ1-2|-
TGTGCCAGCAGCCTGCCGGCGGTTAACTATGGCTACACCTTC
CASSLPAVNYGYTF
>many|TRBV12-5|TRBJ2-3|-
TGTGCTAGTGGTTTGCGCCTCGCAACTAGCACAGATACGCAGTATTTT
CASGLRLATSTDTQYF
>-|TRBV19|TRBJ1-2|-
TGTGCCAGTAGTACCCGACAGGTGAACTATGGCTACACCTTC
CASSTRQVNYGYTF
>few|TRBV29-1|TRBJ2-1|-
TGCAGCGTGGTCCGGACCCCTAGCTATGAGCAGTTCTTC
CSVVRTPSYEQFF
>-|TRBV12-3/TRBV12-4|TRBJ2-5|-
TGTGCCAGCAGTTTTGGAAGCGTAGACCAAGAGACCCAGTACTTC
CASSFGSVDQETQYF
>-|TRBV27|TRBJ1-2|-
TGTGCCAGCACCCGCGGCGCCGGGTATGGCTACACCTTC
CASTRGAGYGYTF
>few|TRBV2|TRBJ2-1|-
TGTGCCAGCAGTGAAGCGCTTCCGGAACACTCCTACAATGAGCAGTTCTTC
CASSEALPEHSYNEQFF
>many|TRBV5-1|TRBJ1-1|-
TGCGCCAGCAGCTTGGCGGGCAGTTTAAGGGCTTTCTTT
CASSLAGSLRAFF
>many|TRBV29-1|TRBJ2-5|TRBD1
TGCAGCGTTGAAGGGACAGGTATTCAAGAGACCCAGTACTTC
CSVEGTGIQETQYF
>many|TRBV7-9|TRBJ2-1|-
TGTGCCAGCAGCTTAGTGGACAGCAACTCCTACAATGAGCAGTTCTTC
CASSLVDSNSYNEQFF
>many|TRBV7-2|TRBJ2-7|TRBD2
TGTGCCAGCAGCTCCCCAGCGGGGTATGAGCAGTACTTC
CASSSPAGYEQYF
>many|TRBV7-2|TRBJ2-1|TRBD2
TGTGCCAGCAGGAACAAACTAGCGGGGAGCAACAATGAGCAGTTCTTC
CASRNKLAGSNNEQFF
>many|TRBV29-1|TRBJ2-2|-
TGCAGCGTTAAGACAGGAGGCACCGGGGAGCTGTTTTTT
CSVKTGGTGELFF
>-|TRBV2|TRBJ2-3|-
TGTGCCAGCAGTGAAAGGCGGGAAAGCACAGATACGCAGTATTTT
CASSERRESTDTQYF
>few|TRBV6-5|TRBJ2-6|-
TGTGCCAGCAGTTACTCCGGCGGCTCTGGGGCCAACGTCCTGACTTTC
CASSYSGGSGANVLTF
>-|TRBV6-2/TRBV6-3|TRBJ1-6|TRBD1
TGTGCCAGCAATCCGGGACAGGGTTCACCCCTCCACTTT
CASNPGQGSPLHF
>-|TRBV29-1|TRBJ1-2|-
TGCAGCGTTGTGGGACGGAATTACCGTGGCTACACCTTC
CSVVGRNYRGYTF
>few|TRBV6-1|TRBJ1-6|TRBD1
TGTGCCAGCAGTGGGACAGGGGATAATTCACCCCTCCACTTT
CASSGTGDNSPLHF
>-|TRBV7-9|TRBJ2-7|-
TGTGCCAGCAGCTTAGGGGGAAGAGGGATTTACGAGCAGTACTTC
CASSLGGRGIYEQYF
>few|TRBV14|TRBJ2-3|TRBD2
TGTGCCAGCAGCCCCGTGACTAGCGGGAGATTAAAAACAGATACGCAGTATTTT
CASSPVTSGRLKTDTQYF
>few|TRBV6-6|TRBJ2-2|-
TGTGCCAGTCGACCTAAGGGTAGCATCGGGGAGCTGTTTTTT
CASRPKGSIGELFF
>-|TRBV5-6|TRBJ2-7|-
TGTGTCAGCAGCTTGGGCACCTACGAGCAGTACTTC
CVSSLGTYEQYF
>few|TRBV28|TRBJ2-7|TRBD2
TGTGCCAGCAGAGCGGGAAACGAGCAGTACTTC
CASRAGNEQYF
>few|TRBV14|TRBJ2-7|-
TGTGCCAGCAGCCTTTACAGGGGAGGAGGCTACGAGCAGTACTTC
CASSLYRGGGYEQYF
>-|TRBV5-1|TRBJ2-5|TRBD2
TGCGCCAGCAGCCCCCGGATAGCGGGGGGCGGAGAGACCCAGTACTTC
CASSPRIAGGGETQYF
>-|TRBV21-1|TRBJ1-1|-
TGTGCCAGCAGCAAGGACTGGAACACTGAAGCTTTCTTT
CASSKDWNTEAFF
>many|TRBV4-2|TRBJ2-1|TRBD2
TGTGCCAGCAGCCAAGGGAGCGGGGCCGCCTACAATGAGCAGTTCTTC
CASSQGSGAAYNEQFF
>-|TRBV7-2|TRBJ2-3|TRBD2
TGTGCCAGCCGCCCGGGACTATCTCACACAGATACGCAGTATTTT
CASRPGLSHTDTQYF
>many|TRBV12-3/TRBV12-4|TRBJ1-1|-
TGTGCCAGCAGCCAATCGGACACAGGTGAAGCTTTCTTT
CASSQSDTGEAFF
>many|TRBV27|TRBJ2-1|TRBD2
TGTGCCAGCAGTCCCAGCGGGAGACTTGGAGAGCAGTTCTTC
CASSPSGRLGEQFF
>many|TRBV27|TRBJ2-7|TRBD2
TGTGCCAGCAGTTCGACTAGCGGGTTCTACGAGCAGTACTTC
CASSSTSGFYEQYF
>few|TRBV6-1|TRBJ2-1|TRBD2
TGTGCCAGCAGCGGGACTAGCGGGAGGGCCTATGAGCAGTTCTTC
CASSGTSGRAYEQFF
>many|TRBV20-1|TRBJ2-2|-
TGCAGTGCTAGGGATAGGGGGGAAGCCGGGGAGCTGTTTTTT
CSARDRGEAGELFF
>many|TRBV7-2|TRBJ1-2|-
TGTGCCAGCAGCTCGAGACAGAGCCTTAACTATGGCTACACCTTC
CASSSRQSLNYGYTF
>-|TRBV7-2|TRBJ1-1|-
TGTGTCAGCAGCTTAGTCAGGGACACTGAAGCTTTCTTT
CVSSLVRDTEAFF
>-|TRBV7-2|TRBJ1-6|-
TGTGCCAGCAGCTTAGAAGGGGATAATAATTCACCCCTCCACTTT
CASSLEGDNNSPLHF
>many|TRBV27|TRBJ1-6|-
TGTGCCAGCAGTTTCGAGGACAGCCATAATTCACCCCTCCACTTT
CASSFEDSHNSPLHF
>few|TRBV7-9|TRBJ2-7|-
TGTGCCAGCAGCGCGGACCGTTTTGAGGAGCAGTACTTC
CASSADRFEEQYF
>-|TRBV20-1|TRBJ2-7|TRBD2
TGCAGTGCTTGGACTAGGAGGAACGAGCAGTACTTC
CSAWTRRNEQYF
>-|TRBV4-1|TRBJ2-7|-
TGCGCCAGCAGCCAACCGGATAACCTGGCGGGAAGATCCTACGAGCAGTACTTC
CASSQPDNLAGRSYEQYF
>many|TRBV12-3/TRBV12-4|TRBJ2-2|TRBD1
TGTGCCAGCAGCCCGGGACAGTACACCGGGGAGCTGTTTTTT
CASSPGQYTGELFF
>few|TRBV19|TRBJ1-5|TRBD1
TGTGCCAGTAGTAAAGGCCGGGACAGGGAGTATAGCAATCAGCCCCAGCATTTT
CASSKGRDREYSNQPQHF
>few|TRBV5-6|TRBJ2-1|-
TGTGCCAGCAGCCCCCAGCGGGCCCCCTACAATGAGCAGTTCTTC
CASSPQRAPYNEQFF
>many|TRBV2|TRBJ1-1|TRBD1
TGTGCCAGCATTTATAGGACAGGGTTGGACACTGAAGCTTTCTTT
CASIYRTGLDTEAFF